This T cell receptor (beta chain) was found in a study of blood T cell repertoires in COVID-19. CDR1 and CDR2 from the germline V gene are SEHNR and FQNEAQ (reference sequence). The CDR3 totals 17 residues. V shed 6 bases and J shed 1 base, with 21 bases lying between them. This clone appeared a single time. Sequencing used immunoSEQ multiplex PCR; TCRdb keeps in-frame clones, though not all of them. The sample carries some 140,000 clones, about 90% recorded once. The sequence derives from a woman aged 45-65 years who had recovered from COVID-19. The rearrangement joins TRBV7-9 to TRBJ2-5; maybe TRBD2 (5 bases). Sequenced input: peripheral blood. CDR3 protein: CASRTVNRLLPQETQYF. CDR3 DNA: TGTGCCAGCAGGACGGTCAACAGACTACTCCCCCAAGAGACCCAGTACTTC.